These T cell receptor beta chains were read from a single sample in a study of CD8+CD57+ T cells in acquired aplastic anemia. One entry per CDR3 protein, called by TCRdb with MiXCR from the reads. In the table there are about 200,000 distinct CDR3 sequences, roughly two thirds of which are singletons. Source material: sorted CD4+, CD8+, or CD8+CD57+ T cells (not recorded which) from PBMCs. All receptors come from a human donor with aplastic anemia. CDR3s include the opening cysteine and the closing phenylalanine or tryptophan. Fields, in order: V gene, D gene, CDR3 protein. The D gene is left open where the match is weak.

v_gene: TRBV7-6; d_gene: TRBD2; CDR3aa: CASSLVGTSGSVETQYF
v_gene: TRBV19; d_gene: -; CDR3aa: CASSIGQNTDTQYF
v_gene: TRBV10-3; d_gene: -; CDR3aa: CAISAQGGTEAFF
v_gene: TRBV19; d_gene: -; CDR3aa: CASSTLYDRNQPQHF
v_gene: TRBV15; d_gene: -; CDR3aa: CATSRDRSSYEQYF
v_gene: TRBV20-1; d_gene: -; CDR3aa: CSARDGPSGKPKF
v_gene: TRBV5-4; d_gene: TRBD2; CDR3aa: CASSPKRGGRLKNTGELFF
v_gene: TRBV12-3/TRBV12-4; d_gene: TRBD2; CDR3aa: CASTVGLAGSNEQFF
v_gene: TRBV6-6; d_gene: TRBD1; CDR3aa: CASSRQTGEPYF
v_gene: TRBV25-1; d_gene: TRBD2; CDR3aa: CASREGGSGYEQYF
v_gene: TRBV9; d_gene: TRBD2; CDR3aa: CASSVGRVGTRAQYF
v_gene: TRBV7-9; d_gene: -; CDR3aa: CASSLKGSSYNEQFF
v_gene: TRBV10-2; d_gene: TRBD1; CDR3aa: CASSVGTGPNQGAQYF
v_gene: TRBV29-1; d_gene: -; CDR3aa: CSVPAQLGAVTEAFF
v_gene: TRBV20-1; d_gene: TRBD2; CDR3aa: CSVTSGAQETQYF
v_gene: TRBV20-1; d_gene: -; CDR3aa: CSARGTETQYF
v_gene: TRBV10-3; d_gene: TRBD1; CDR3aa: CAISRQGEETQYF
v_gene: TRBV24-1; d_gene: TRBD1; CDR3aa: CATSDSHSPDRESEAFF
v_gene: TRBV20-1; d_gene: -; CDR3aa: CSARWALTYGYTF
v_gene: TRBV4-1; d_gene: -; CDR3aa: CASSQDSAGINIQYF
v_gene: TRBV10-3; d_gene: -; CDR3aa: CAISGGLGRESYNEQFF
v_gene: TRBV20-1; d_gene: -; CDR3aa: CSASRTGEAFF